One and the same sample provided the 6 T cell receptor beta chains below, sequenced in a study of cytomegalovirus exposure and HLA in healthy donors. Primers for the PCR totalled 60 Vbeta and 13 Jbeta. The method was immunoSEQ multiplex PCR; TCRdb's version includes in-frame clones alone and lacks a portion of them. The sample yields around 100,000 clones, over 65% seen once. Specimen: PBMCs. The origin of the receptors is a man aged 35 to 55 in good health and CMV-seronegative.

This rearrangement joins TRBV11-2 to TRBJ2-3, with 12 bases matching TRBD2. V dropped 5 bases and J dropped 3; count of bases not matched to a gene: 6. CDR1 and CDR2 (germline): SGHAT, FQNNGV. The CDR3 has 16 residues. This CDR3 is CASSKRLAGETDTQYF. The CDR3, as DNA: TGTGCCAGCAGCAAGAGACTAGCGGGGGAGACAGATACGCAGTATTTT. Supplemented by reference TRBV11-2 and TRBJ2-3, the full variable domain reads EAGVAQSPRYKIIEKRQSVAFWCNPISGHATLYWYQQILGQGPKLLIQFQNNGVVDDSQLPKDRFSAERLKGVDSTLKIQPAKLEDSAVYLCASSKRLAGETDTQYFGPGTRLTVL.

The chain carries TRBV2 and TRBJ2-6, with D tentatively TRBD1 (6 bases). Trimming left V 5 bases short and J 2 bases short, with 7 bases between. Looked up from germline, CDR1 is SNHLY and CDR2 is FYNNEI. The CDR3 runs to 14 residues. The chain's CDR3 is CASSPGAGANVLTF. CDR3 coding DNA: TGTGCCAGCAGTCCAGGGGCTGGGGCCAACGTCCTGACTTTC.

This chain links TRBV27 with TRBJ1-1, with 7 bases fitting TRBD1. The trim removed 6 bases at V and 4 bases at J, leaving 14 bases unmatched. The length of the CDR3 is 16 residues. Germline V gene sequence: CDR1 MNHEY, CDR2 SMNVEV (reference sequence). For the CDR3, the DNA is TGTGCCAGCAGACCTTCCGGGACAGTGCGAAGCACTGAAGCTTTCTTT. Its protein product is CASRPSGTVRSTEAFF.

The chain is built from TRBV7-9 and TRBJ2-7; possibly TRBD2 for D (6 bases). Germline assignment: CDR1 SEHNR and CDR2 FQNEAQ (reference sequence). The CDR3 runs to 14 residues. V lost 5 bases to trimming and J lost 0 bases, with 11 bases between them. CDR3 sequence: CASSTHGGSYEQYF. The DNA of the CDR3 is TGTGCCAGCAGCACCCACGGGGGCTCCTACGAGCAGTACTTC. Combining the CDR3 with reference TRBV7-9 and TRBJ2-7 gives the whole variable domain DTGVSQNPRHKITKRGQNVTFRCDPISEHNRLYWYRQTLGQGPEFLTYFQNEAQLEKSRLLSDRFSAERPKGSFSTLEIQRTEQGDSAMYLCASSTHGGSYEQYFGPGTRLTVT.

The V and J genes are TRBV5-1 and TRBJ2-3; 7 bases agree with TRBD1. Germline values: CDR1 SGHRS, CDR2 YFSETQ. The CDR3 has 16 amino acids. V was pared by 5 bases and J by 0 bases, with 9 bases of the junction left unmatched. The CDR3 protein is CASRPPGTVSTDTQYF. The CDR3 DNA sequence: TGCGCCAGCAGACCGCCGGGGACAGTTAGCACAGATACGCAGTATTTT.

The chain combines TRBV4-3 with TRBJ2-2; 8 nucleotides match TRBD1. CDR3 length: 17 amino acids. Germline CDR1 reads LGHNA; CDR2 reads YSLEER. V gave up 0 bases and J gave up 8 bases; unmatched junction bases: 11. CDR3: CASSQEVGRGRLGELFF. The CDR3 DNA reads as TGCGCCAGCAGCCAAGAGGTCGGCAGGGGGCGACTTGGGGAGCTGTTTTTT.